This T cell receptor (beta chain) appears in the sequencing data of a study of response to subunit inactivated influenza vaccine. To note about this clonotype: Its antigen remains unidentified.

Broader study findings: A suggestion made by the authors is that each seasonal influenza vaccination recruits few new T cells.

TCRdb redid the calling of the RT-PCR reads with MiXCR, one entry per CDR3 protein. The sample lists 450,000 to 550,000 distinct CDR3 sequences, roughly 23% occurring once. Per the germline V gene, CDR1 is SGHRS and CDR2 is YFSETQ. This CDR3 is built from 13 residues. Trimming stripped 5 bases from V and 2 bases from J, with 10 bases between. This TCR derives from a man over 45 who received an inactivated influenza vaccine. The rearrangement links TRBV5-1 to TRBJ2-5; either TRBD1 or TRBD2 may fit D (5 bases each). The source was CD4+ T cells sorted from PBMCs, collected approximately 5 days after vaccination. CDR3 bases: TGCGCCAGCAGGTGGGGGAATCAAGAGACCCAGTACTTC. Translating it yields CASRWGNQETQYF.